Presented here are 8 T cell receptor beta chains from one specimen sequenced in a study of blood T cells in healthy people across ages. The use of a sample-barcoded 5' primer and a J-beta primer mix characterized a second PCR of roughly 7 to 11 cycles. TCRdb recomputed calls from the 5' RACE reads with MiXCR, one row per CDR3 protein. The repertoire holds about 1.4 million distinct CDR3 sequences, with around 55% as singletons. The sample comprised blood. Receptors were obtained from a young man in good health.

In this sample, this clonotype turned up a few times. The rearrangement links TRBV28 to TRBJ2-7; 9 bases are a match to TRBD1. After removal of 1 base from V and 2 bases from J, the junction contained 6 bases not matched to a gene. This CDR3 has 16 amino acids. Germline lookup yields CDR1 MDHEN and CDR2 SYDVKM. The CDR3 region has the DNA TGTGCCAGCAGTTTATCCGGACAGGGGATCCCCTACGAGCAGTACTTC. The encoded protein is CASSLSGQGIPYEQYF.

This clonotype was picked up a small number of times. The V and J genes are TRBV6-6 and TRBJ1-5, with 8 bases matching TRBD1. With 5 bases clipped from V and 2 bases from J, the junction kept 8 bases outside the gene matches. The germline V gene has CDR1 MNHNY and CDR2 SVGAGI (reference sequence). The length of the CDR3 is 16 residues. CDR3 coding DNA: TGTGCCAGCAGTCACCCAGGGGGCGCGGGCAATCAGCCCCAGCATTTT. Its translation: CASSHPGGAGNQPQHF.

This clonotype turned up a few times. The rearrangement links TRBV29-1 to TRBJ1-1, with D unclear. The germline CDR1 and CDR2 sequences are SQVTM and ANQGSEA. This CDR3 comprises 14 residues. Trimming removed 2 bases from V and 4 bases from J, with 14 bases in between. This chain's CDR3 is CSVENPGDRTEAFF. The CDR3 DNA is TGCAGCGTTGAAAATCCAGGAGACCGCACTGAAGCTTTCTTT.

The rearrangement uses TRBV12-3 or TRBV12-4 and TRBJ2-1; 10 bases are shared with TRBD1. The junction had 8 bases not matched to a gene; V was cut back by 5 bases and J by 7 bases. CDR3 length equals 15 residues. CDR3 nucleotides: TGTGCCAGCAGTGAGACAGGGGGCGCGGGGAATGAGCAGTTCTTC. Protein: CASSETGGAGNEQFF.

This clonotype was counted between two and nine times. The V gene is TRBV29-1, the J gene TRBJ1-1; tentatively, D is TRBD1 (5 bases). CDR3 size: 14 residues. CDR1 is SQVTM and CDR2 is ANQGSEA in the germline V gene. V shed 4 bases and J shed 3 bases, with 15 bases lying between them. The CDR3 region is CSVVGLRTDTEAFF. CDR3 nucleotides: TGCAGCGTTGTGGGGCTCCGGACTGACACTGAAGCTTTCTTT.

This chain connects TRBV12-3 or TRBV12-4 to TRBJ2-7; D is ambiguous. The CDR3 spans 13 residues. Trimming removed 5 bases at V and 6 bases at J, with 14 bases between. The CDR3 reads CASSGNEAAEQYF. CDR3 coding DNA: TGTGCCAGCAGTGGGAATGAGGCGGCCGAGCAGTACTTC.

This clonotype was picked up one time. V usage is TRBV6-6 and J usage is TRBJ1-4, with D unresolved. This CDR3 has 15 residues. Germline-derived CDR1 and CDR2 are MNHNY and SVGAGI (reference sequence). V lost 0 bases, J lost 6 bases, and 11 bases lay in between. The DNA of the CDR3 is TGTGCCAGCAGTTACTCAGCCGGGTTGGATGAAAAACTGTTTTTT. The encoded protein is CASSYSAGLDEKLFF.

This chain links TRBV19 with TRBJ2-7, with a weak D call TRBD1 (6 bases). The germline gives CDR1 LNHDA, CDR2 SQIVND (reference sequence). V lost 11 bases and J lost 8, with 10 bases in between. This CDR3 spans 9 amino acids. CDR3 coding DNA: TGTGCCTCGAGGGGGAAGCAGTACTTC. Translating it yields CASRGKQYF.